Sequencing of this T cell receptor beta chain was carried out in a study of blood T cell repertoires in COVID-19 (dated by TCRdb to the early 2020s). Broadly, across the study: Samples from collaborators originated in the United States, Italy and Spain and spanned both the acute and convalescent phases of COVID-19. The material from the prospective study consisted of cDNA or gDNA derived from T cells, B-cell-depleted T cells, or PBMCs. The dataset comprised deeply sampled blood TCRbeta repertoires from subjects exposed to, actively infected with, or recovered from COVID-19. The repertoires were released in a freely available public database intended as a resource for research on the immune response to SARS-CoV-2. Samples were obtained from the ongoing ImmuneRACE study (first 160 participants) and from over 1,000 subjects provided by 6 global collaborators. Nearly every sample came with metadata listing a de-identified subject ID, COVID-19 status, age in years and sex. Where HLA class I and class II types were available, the types were taken from metadata supplied by the sample provider, not from assay-based typing. Overall study outcomes, separate from this receptor: The quantity of clinical and demographic metadata differed by source and by participant and was supplied without curation.

Concerning this clone: Its antigen specificity is not known. No much larger clonotype is one base removed from it; base qualities were not supplied.

The germline V gene gives CDR1 as SNHLY and CDR2 as FYNNEI. Spanning cysteine to phenylalanine, the CDR3 consists of 13 amino acids. Of all the DNA, just the CDR3 is kept, 39 bases in frame from base 1. The germline ends are 9 bases apart after V is trimmed by 6 bases and J by 1 base. TCRbeta CDR3 regions were amplified from genomic DNA using the immunoSEQ Assay, a bias-controlled multiplex PCR. Per the original workflow: Nucleated cell counts per sample were estimated from amplification of reference gene primers within the assay. To quantify the absolute abundance of each unique TCRbeta CDR3 rearrangement, sequence reads were collapsed and filtered. For each sample, productive Simpson clonality was calculated as the square root of Simpson's diversity index over productive rearrangements. TCRdb obtained this table from immuneACCESS and retained in-frame rearrangements with V and J assigned. These tables miss some clones; where compared with another copy, unresolved V genes account for less than half of the shortfall, and the remainder is unexplained. V and J calls and clone size are copied from that table; D and trimming were computed from the DNA. In all, the sample holds more than 200,000 clones, and 80% to 90% of those were seen once. Jointly, the top ten make up roughly 3.7% of the sample.

Enrolling through a virtual design, the prospective study's participants ranged in age from roughly 18 to 95 years and lived across approximately 25 United States geographic areas. In the prospective study, cohorts were assigned on the basis of participant-reported clinical history obtained from a screening survey and a study questionnaire. A participant counted as exposed if, within 2 weeks of entering the study, that participant had been in contact with someone who had a PCR-confirmed or clinician-diagnosed COVID-19 case. In the prospective study, whole blood, serum and a nasopharyngeal or oropharyngeal swab were collected from each participant by mobile phlebotomists. Additional blood draws and questionnaires over an approximately 2-month period could optionally be provided by prospective study participants. Before DNA extraction, blood samples from the prospective study were shipped at room temperature or frozen.

Sequencing was performed on PBMCs or T cells enriched from blood (not recorded which). The sequence joins TRBV2 to TRBJ1-2; a confident D gene designation cannot be given. The TCR sequence derives from a woman in her thirties who had been exposed to COVID-19. Here is the DNA: TGTGCCAGCAGACGGGATAATAACTATGGCTACACCTTC. Its translation is CASRRDNNYGYTF.